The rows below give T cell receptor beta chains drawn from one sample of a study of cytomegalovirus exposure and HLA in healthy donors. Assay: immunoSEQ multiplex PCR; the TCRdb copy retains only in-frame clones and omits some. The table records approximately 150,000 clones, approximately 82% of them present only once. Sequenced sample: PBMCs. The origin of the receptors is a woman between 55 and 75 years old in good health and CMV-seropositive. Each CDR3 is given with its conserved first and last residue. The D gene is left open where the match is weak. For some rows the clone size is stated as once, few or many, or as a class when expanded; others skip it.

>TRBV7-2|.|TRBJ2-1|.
TGTGCCAGCAGCCCCCTGGGGGACTCTAGGACGTTCTTC
CASSPLGDSRTFF
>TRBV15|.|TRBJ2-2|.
TGTGCCCCCGAAAAACCACAGGGAGGGACCGGGGAGCTGTTTTTT
CAPEKPQGGTGELFF
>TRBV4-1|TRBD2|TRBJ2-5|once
TGCGCCAGCAGCCAAGTTGGAATAGCGGGAGCCGGGGAGACCCAGTACTTC
CASSQVGIAGAGETQYF
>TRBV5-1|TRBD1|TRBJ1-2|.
TGCGCCAGCAGCCCGACAGGGGTTTCGAAAGGCTACACCTTC
CASSPTGVSKGYTF
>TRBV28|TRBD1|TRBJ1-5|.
TGTGCCAGCAGTTTGACAGGGCCTAGCAATCAGCCCCAGCATTTT
CASSLTGPSNQPQHF
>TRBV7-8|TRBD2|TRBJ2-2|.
TGTGCCAGCAGCTTAGGGTGGAGGGCTAGCGGGTATCGGAGGTCGAACACCGGGGAGCTGTTTTTT
CASSLGWRASGYRRSNTGELFF
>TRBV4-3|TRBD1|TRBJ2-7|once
TGCGCCAGCAGCCAAGTAGGGACAGGTGGGGCCTACGAGCAGTACTTC
CASSQVGTGGAYEQYF
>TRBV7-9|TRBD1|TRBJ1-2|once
TGTGCCAGCAGCCGACAGGGAGTGAACCCCCGATATGGCTACACCTTC
CASSRQGVNPRYGYTF
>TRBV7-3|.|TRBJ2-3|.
TGTGCCAGCAGCTTAGGAGAAAGACGATTTACAGATACGCAGTATTTT
CASSLGERRFTDTQYF
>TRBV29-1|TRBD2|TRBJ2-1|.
TGCAGCGTAGACCCGGGACTAGGTTACAACAATGAGCAGTTCTTC
CSVDPGLGYNNEQFF